This T cell receptor beta chain is drawn from a study of OX40 agonist ivuxolimab in advanced cancers. Turning to the study itself: Patients' therapy was ivuxolimab, an antibody that acts as an agonist of OX40 (CD134). Those treated in dose escalation had hepatocellular carcinoma, melanoma, renal cell cancer or head and neck cancer.

This clone is a singleton in its sample. Libraries were prepared by immunoSEQ multiplex PCR; TCRdb keeps only in-frame clonotypes and omits some of them. This table has 55,000 to 60,000 clones, about four fifths appearing once. Trimming took off 0 bases at V and 5 bases at J, with 13 bases between the two ends. This CDR3 spans 15 amino acids. Germline loops: CDR1 KGHSH, CDR2 LQKENI. This clonotype originated in an adult with an advanced solid tumor such as melanoma, head and neck, liver or kidney cancer. The source was CD4+ or CD8+ T cells sorted from blood, collected in a trial of the OX40 agonist ivuxolimab. The chain joins TRBV18 to TRBJ1-2; D is undetermined. The CDR3 spells CASSPPSVPIYGYTF. CDR3 bases: TGTGCCAGCTCACCACCATCAGTCCCTATTTATGGCTACACCTTC.